Sequencing of this TCR beta chain was carried out in a study of shared clonotypes between healthy human individuals. Clones were read by immunoSEQ multiplex PCR, and TCRdb kept only the in-frame ones, dropping some. The sample contains about 680,000 clones, roughly 73% of which appear only once. This clone occurred once. Its antigen remains unidentified. Germline V gene lookup returns CDR1 LGHNA and CDR2 YNFKEQ. The CDR3 has 14 amino acids. V was pared by 0 bases and J by 0 bases, with 5 bases between. Notes on the study in general: A handful of donors showed sharing of approximately 5% of naive CD4 clonotypes. Richness estimates generally favored naive over memory subsets.

The clonotype originates from a woman aged 30 to 39 in good health. Sample: memory CD4+ T cells sorted from blood. Subset: CD45RA-negative fraction. The rearrangement links TRBV4-2 to TRBJ1-1; D is unclear. CDR3 amino acids: CASSQDLMNTEAFF. The CDR3 nucleotides are TGTGCCAGCAGCCAAGATCTCATGAACACTGAAGCTTTCTTT.